Sequencing of this TCR beta chain was carried out in a study of CD8+ T cells in alopecia areata. Study-level background: Treatment comprised oral tofacitinib, 5 to 10 mg twice daily, in treated patients. General study findings and limits: Patients displayed less clarity in TCR sharing than mice, a finding possibly related to HLA.

Extracted RNA was reverse transcribed, and the resulting cDNA served as sequencing template. Data came from immunoSEQ multiplex PCR; TCRdb stores just in-frame clones and leaves some out. The profile covers about 210,000 clones, with more than 45% appearing a single time and 1.5% to 2% taken by the ten largest. Treatment of the sample: oral pan-JAK inhibitor, 5-10 mg twice daily. Punch biopsies of lesional scalp, plus peripheral blood, were taken from alopecia areata patients. With regard to this clone: The antigen remains undetermined.

This clonotype originated in a human donor with alopecia areata. Specimen: CD4+ T cells sorted from blood, collected at week 4, from a patient treated with tofacitinib.

The CDR3 region is CAWSTGQSNYGYTF. CDR3 nucleotides: TGTGCCTGGAGCACGGGACAGAGTAACTATGGCTACACCTTC. This chain links TRBV30 with TRBJ1-2; 7 bases line up with TRBD1. The V and J ends lost 3 bases and 1 base, in that order; junction bases with no gene match: 5. From germline, CDR1 is GTSNPN and CDR2 SVGIG (reference sequence). The CDR3 is 14 amino acids.